One TCR beta chain is described in this entry. This record comes from a study of blood T cell repertoires in COVID-19. Looking at the study overall: Italy, Spain and the United States were the sources of the convalescent and acute COVID-19 samples. The cDNA or gDNA used as material had been derived from T cells, B-cell-depleted T cells, or PBMCs.

The CDR3 is 15 amino acids. Germline V CDR1 and CDR2: MNHEY, SVGEGT. With 0 bases removed from V and 2 bases from J, the gap between germline ends came to 7 bases. Sequencing used immunoSEQ multiplex PCR; TCRdb keeps in-frame clones, though not all of them. The table records fewer than 45,000 clones, about 74% of them present only once. Seattle patients were enrolled during active infection and followed longitudinally. This sequence originates from a man aged 65 to 79 with COVID-19, enrolled during active disease. The rearrangement uses TRBV6-2 or TRBV6-3 and TRBJ2-2; TRBD2 is a possible D gene (5 bases). Sequences were obtained from peripheral blood. CDR3 in DNA: TGTGCCAGCAGTTACTCGGCGGGTAACACCGGGGAGCTGTTTTTT. Protein: CASSYSAGNTGELFF.